Listed here are 25 T cell receptor beta chains from one sample, sequenced in a study of sequential checkpoint blockade in melanoma. Specified treatment: randomized to nivolumab then ipilimumab (arm A) or the reverse (arm B). Measured with immunoSEQ multiplex PCR; TCRdb has only the in-frame clones, and not every one. The profile shows 20,000 to 25,000 clones, around 70% of them singletons. The sample consisted of CD8+ T cells sorted from blood (inferred from file names), taken from a patient given nivolumab and ipilimumab in sequence. These receptors originate from a human donor with melanoma.

The chain employs TRBV4-2 and TRBJ2-1; 9 bases line up with TRBD2. This CDR3 contains 18 residues. Germline-derived CDR1 and CDR2 are LGHNA and YNFKEQ. The junction had 9 bases not matched to a gene; V was cut back by 0 bases and J by 3 bases. CDR3 sequence: CASSQDPRRGGLYNEQFF. The CDR3 DNA sequence: TGTGCCAGCAGCCAAGATCCGAGGCGGGGGGGCCTCTACAATGAGCAGTTCTTC.

The rearrangement joins TRBV25-1 to TRBJ1-3; the D gene is possibly TRBD1 (5 bases). The germline CDR1 and CDR2 sequences are MGHDK and SYGVNS. The CDR3 length is 15 residues. Trimming shortened V by 7 bases and J by 0 bases, and 13 bases separated the two germline ends. The CDR3 region has the DNA TGTGCCAGCAACAACGGGGGTAACTCTGGAAACACCATATATTTT. Its translation: CASNNGGNSGNTIYF.

Here the CDR3 reads CASRLRQATEAFF. As DNA, the CDR3 is TGTGCCAGCAGACTTCGACAGGCCACTGAAGCTTTCTTT. The gene calls are TRBV6-5 and TRBJ1-1; possibly TRBD1 for D (6 bases). The CDR3 covers 13 residues. The V and J ends lost 6 bases and 4 bases respectively, with 12 bases between them. Germline V CDR1 and CDR2: MNHEY, SVGAGI.

This chain links TRBV2 with TRBJ1-2; a weak D match, TRBD1 (6 bases). V gave up 5 bases and J gave up 5 bases, with 12 bases separating them. This CDR3 has 13 residues. Germline CDR1 SNHLY, CDR2 FYNNEI. The DNA for the CDR3 is TGTGCCAGCAGTCGAAGACAGGAATATGGCTACACCTTC. Its protein is CASSRRQEYGYTF. Combining the CDR3 with reference TRBV2 and TRBJ1-2 gives the whole variable domain EPEVTQTPSHQVTQMGQEVILRCVPISNHLYFYWYRQILGQKVEFLVSFYNNEISEKSEIFDDQFSVERPDGSNFTLKIRSTKLEDSAMYFCASSRRQEYGYTFGSGTRLTVV.

The V and J genes are TRBV11-2 and TRBJ1-3; weak D call: TRBD1 (6 bases). The ends were cut back, 5 bases at V and 0 bases at J, with 17 bases in the middle. The CDR3 sequence is 17 residues long. Germline CDR1 reads SGHAT; CDR2 reads FQNNGV. The CDR3 nucleotides read TGTGCCAGCAGCCCATTTCCGGGACAAGTCTCTGGAAACACCATATATTTT. This translates into CASSPFPGQVSGNTIYF.

The chain couples TRBV2 to TRBJ2-7; 11 positions match TRBD1. Losses at the gene ends were 6 bases for V and 0 bases for J; bases not matched to a gene: 4. Germline assignment: CDR1 SNHLY and CDR2 FYNNEI. The length of the CDR3 is 15 residues. CDR3 amino acids: CASRTGTGGSYEQYV. The CDR3 coding sequence is TGTGCCAGCAGAACCGGGACAGGGGGCTCCTACGAGCAGTACGTC.

The V and J genes are TRBV29-1 and TRBJ2-7, with D tentatively TRBD2 (5 bases). The CDR3 runs 15 residues. The V end was cut by 6 bases, the J end by 4 bases, with 22 bases between. The germline CDR1 and CDR2 sequences are SQVTM and ANQGSEA. The CDR3 nucleotides read TGCAGCGTCCTCCTTGGTTCAGGCGGAGGTTACGAGCAGTACTTC. Protein: CSVLLGSGGGYEQYF.

This clone was observed a handful of times. The chain joins TRBV7-2 to TRBJ1-1, with a weak D call TRBD1 (5 bases). Germline CDR1 is SGHTA and CDR2 is FQGNSA. There are 15 residues in the CDR3. V gave up 5 bases and J gave up 1 base, with 14 bases separating them. The CDR3 sequence: CASSPPRGGNTEAFF. The CDR3 bases are TGTGCCAGCAGCCCCCCCCGCGGGGGGAACACTGAAGCTTTCTTT.

This clone qualifies as medium-sized. CDR3 sequence reads: CASSPVGGGQETQYF. The CDR3 DNA sequence: TGTGCCAGCAGCCCGGTAGGCGGGGGACAAGAGACCCAGTACTTC. The chain recombines TRBV5-4 with TRBJ2-5; 7 bases are a match to TRBD2. The CDR3 sequence is 15 residues long. From germline, CDR1 is SGHNT and CDR2 YYREEE (reference sequence). J gave up 2 bases and V 4 bases, and 8 bases lay outside the gene matches.

The chain uses TRBV7-9 and TRBJ1-6; D uncertain. The CDR3 loop spans 14 amino acids. V was shortened by 4 bases and J by 4 bases, with 8 bases between the two germline ends. Germline CDR1 SEHNR, CDR2 FQNEAQ (reference sequence). The CDR3 region is CASSSLFYNSPLHF. The DNA for the CDR3 is TGTGCCAGCAGCTCCTTGTTTTATAATTCACCCCTCCACTTT.

This clone was counted between two and nine times. The rearrangement joins TRBV4-2 to TRBJ2-7; TRBD2 matches at 9 bases. The CDR3 runs 16 residues. CDR1 LGHNA and CDR2 YNFKEQ come from the germline V gene. Trimming removed 1 base from V and 0 bases from J; junction bases left unmatched: 4. This chain's CDR3 is CASSQGLAVFSYEQYF. The DNA of the CDR3 is TGTGCCAGCAGCCAAGGACTAGCGGTTTTCTCCTACGAGCAGTACTTC.

V is TRBV4-3 and J is TRBJ2-2; 11 bases fit TRBD2. CDR1 is LGHNA, CDR2 YSLEER, per germline. Germline trimming cut 1 base from V and 5 bases from J; bases unmatched to any gene: 0. The CDR3 runs 15 residues. The CDR3 DNA reads TGCGCCAGCAGCCAAGGGACTAGCGGGACCGGGGAGCTGTTTTTT. Translation gives CASSQGTSGTGELFF.

V and J are TRBV6-5 and TRBJ1-1; 7 bases map to TRBD1. Germline V gene sequence: CDR1 MNHEY, CDR2 SVGAGI. Trimming removed 0 bases from V and 7 bases from J; junction bases left unmatched: 5. The CDR3 has 14 amino acids. In DNA, the CDR3 is TGTGCCAGCAGTTACTCTCCGGGACAGAGTGAAGCTTTCTTT. Its protein is CASSYSPGQSEAFF.

The chain uses TRBV6-4 and TRBJ2-1; TRBD2 aligns across 9 bases. V shed 6 bases, J shed 4 bases, and the junction held 7 bases outside the gene matches. CDR1 and CDR2 from the germline V gene are MRHNA and SNTAGT. The CDR3 loop spans 15 amino acids. The CDR3 DNA is TGTGCCAGCAGCTTTACGACTAGCGGTTACAATGAGCAGTTCTTC. As protein: CASSFTTSGYNEQFF.

This chain uses TRBV9 with TRBJ2-1; 9 nucleotides line up with TRBD2. This CDR3 has 15 residues. The germline V gene has CDR1 SGDLS and CDR2 YYNGEE. After removal of 4 bases from V and 1 base from J, the junction contained 3 bases not matched to a gene. CDR3: CASSRSGGSYNEQFF. The DNA for the CDR3 is TGTGCCAGCAGCAGAAGCGGGGGGTCCTACAATGAGCAGTTCTTC.

The genes are TRBV29-1 and TRBJ1-2; D gene unclear. The CDR3 is made up of 13 amino acids. CDR1 SQVTM and CDR2 ANQGSEA come from the germline V gene. V was shortened by 3 bases and J by 0 bases, with 8 bases between the two germline ends. The CDR3 spells CSVDYGANYGYTF. The DNA for the CDR3 is TGCAGCGTTGACTACGGAGCTAACTATGGCTACACCTTC.

The chain recombines TRBV19 with TRBJ1-3, with D tentatively TRBD1 (6 bases). The germline V gene has CDR1 LNHDA and CDR2 SQIVND (reference sequence). This CDR3 has 14 amino acids. The germline V and J ends were trimmed by 5 bases and 3 bases, with 11 bases remaining between them. CDR3 in amino acids: CASSDGGFGNTIYF. DNA for the CDR3: TGTGCCAGTAGTGATGGGGGCTTTGGAAACACCATATATTTT.

The rearrangement uses TRBV27 and TRBJ2-4; D might be TRBD1 (6 bases). Germline V gene lookup returns CDR1 MNHEY and CDR2 SMNVEV (reference sequence). The CDR3 consists of 16 residues. V gave up 5 bases and J gave up 4 bases, with 18 bases separating them. In DNA form, the CDR3 reads TGTGCCAGCAGTCCAACAGGGTACGGTACAAAAAACATTCAGTACTTC. Amino acid sequence: CASSPTGYGTKNIQYF.

The V call is TRBV5-6, the J call TRBJ2-2; TRBD1 agrees at 11 bases. This CDR3 is 16 amino acids long. The trim removed 0 bases at V and 6 bases at J, leaving 4 bases unmatched. The germline V gene encodes CDR1 SGHDT and CDR2 YYEEEE. The CDR3 loop is CASSLVGTGGAGELFF. The CDR3 DNA follows: TGTGCCAGCAGCTTGGTCGGGACAGGGGGTGCCGGGGAGCTGTTTTTT.

The chain couples TRBV7-9 to TRBJ2-4, with 8 positions matching TRBD2. V shed 7 bases and J 5 bases; nucleotides not matched to a gene: 10. The germline CDR1 and CDR2 sequences are SEHNR and FQNEAQ (reference sequence). This CDR3 contains 15 residues. The DNA of the CDR3 is TGTGCCAGCACCACGACGGGAGGGATCGAAAACATTCAGTACTTC. Its protein is CASTTTGGIENIQYF. Looking up the rest from reference TRBV7-9 and TRBJ2-4 gives the full variable domain: DTGVSQNPRHKITKRGQNVTFRCDPISEHNRLYWYRQTLGQGPEFLTYFQNEAQLEKSRLLSDRFSAERPKGSFSTLEIQRTEQGDSAMYLCASTTTGGIENIQYFGAGTRLSVL.

The chain combines TRBV9 with TRBJ2-1; TRBD2 might be the D (6 bases). The V end was cut by 0 bases, the J end by 0 bases, with 7 bases between. Germline CDR1 and CDR2: SGDLS and YYNGEE. The CDR3 has 15 residues. CDR3 nucleotides: TGTGCCAGCAGCGTAGCGGGGGTCTCCTACAATGAGCAGTTCTTC. It specifies CASSVAGVSYNEQFF.

The chain has TRBV7-3 and TRBJ2-5; D perhaps matches TRBD2 (7 bases). Per the germline V gene, CDR1 is SGHTA and CDR2 is FQGTGA. V gave up 0 bases and J gave up 5 bases, with 10 bases separating them. The CDR3 extends over 14 amino acids. The CDR3 nucleotides read TGTGCCAGCAGCTTAACGCCGGGGGGCGAGACCCAGTACTTC. This codes for CASSLTPGGETQYF.

In DNA form, the CDR3 reads TGTGCCAGCAGCTCGGACAGGGGGGTCGGGGATGGCTACACCTTC. This gives the protein CASSSDRGVGDGYTF. This chain uses TRBV7-9 with TRBJ1-2; 10 nucleotides align to TRBD1. CDR1 is SEHNR and CDR2 is FQNEAQ in the germline V gene (reference sequence). V trimming: 4 bases; J trimming: 6 bases; junction bases outside the gene matches: 8. The CDR3 extends over 15 amino acids.

The V call is TRBV19, the J call TRBJ2-7, with D possibly being TRBD2 (7 bases). CDR3 length equals 15 residues. V gave up 1 base and J gave up 5 bases, with 15 bases separating them. Germline V lookup: CDR1 LNHDA, CDR2 SQIVND (reference sequence). CDR3 loop: CASSIGGGGLHEQYF. The CDR3 coding sequence is TGTGCCAGTAGTATAGGCGGCGGGGGCTTGCACGAGCAGTACTTC.

In its sample, this clone ranks as medium-sized. This chain links TRBV9 with TRBJ2-7, with a tentative D call TRBD2 (7 bases). Germline CDR1 and CDR2: SGDLS and YYNGEE. CDR3 length: 14 residues. V lost 6 bases, J lost 4 bases, and 17 bases lay in between. DNA of the CDR3: TGTGCCAGCAACAGAGGGGGGGCTGATTACGAGCAGTACGTC. Protein: CASNRGGADYEQYV.